The source of this T cell receptor (beta chain) is a study of naive and memory T cell subsets. The study, taken as a whole, reports: Activation and differentiation may alter RNA-based TCR counts. Naive and memory subsets had different power law exponents for TCR abundance.

The beta constant-region primer was an equimolar mix of two oligonucleotides covering TRBC1 and TRBC2. Four rounds of PCR amplified the ligated cDNA using nested alpha and beta constant-region primers plus SP2. A single record per CDR3 protein comes from TCRdb applying MiXCR to the UMI-ligation and nested PCR reads. The profile covers over 8,500 distinct CDR3 sequences, with roughly 5.4% appearing a single time and around 59% taken by the ten largest. Trimming removed 1 base from V and 4 bases from J; junction bases left unmatched: 7. This CDR3 comprises 16 residues. The germline CDR1 and CDR2 sequences are DFQATT and SNEGSKA (reference sequence). About this clonotype: Its antigen is unknown.

The V call is TRBV20-1, the J call TRBJ2-7, with 13 nucleotides matching TRBD2. The sequence derives from a human donor in good health. The sample taken for sequencing was CD4+ TEMRA cells from blood. Subset indicated: effector memory re-expressing CD45RA, CD45RA+ CD27-. The CDR3 reads CSARGVLAGGRYEQYF. The CDR3, as DNA: TGCAGTGCTAGAGGAGTACTAGCGGGGGGGCGATACGAGCAGTACTTC.